This T cell receptor beta chain came from a study of identifying expanded T cells in peripheral blood. Assay: immunoSEQ multiplex PCR; the TCRdb copy retains only in-frame clones and omits some. The sample contains about 110,000 clones, 88% of which appear only once. During the collection period, no donor immune events like infections were recorded. In regard to this clone: Its target is not known.

Germline loops: CDR1 MNHEY, CDR2 SMNVEV (reference sequence). CDR3 length: 15 amino acids. Trimming cost V 5 bases and J 1 base, with 14 bases left between them. General observations from the study: Over around two and four weeks, about 15 and 19 clones changed, versus roughly 1.1 between replicates. Across healthy donors, higher total template counts meant significantly greater roughly 2-week count variance.

This chain joins TRBV27 and TRBJ1-2, with a possible D match to TRBD1 (5 bases). The receptor was derived from a person aged 18-69 years in good health. The sequenced material came from blood. CDR3 DNA sequence: TGTGCCAGCAGTCCACAGGACAAGCTTAACTATGGCTACACCTTC. Protein product: CASSPQDKLNYGYTF.